This T cell receptor beta chain is drawn from a study of T-cell reconstitution after alpha-beta-depleted transplantation in children. Study conclusions and caveats: T-cell numbers and diversity one year post-transplant derived largely from freshly generated T cells.

Trimming took 8 bases from V and 7 from J; bases not matched to a gene: 10. The CDR3 consists of 14 residues. Construction of the TCRbeta library involved unique molecular identifiers. TCRdb used MiXCR to reprocess the PCR reads, holding one entry per CDR3 protein. The sample lists around 490,000 distinct CDR3 sequences, approximately 10% seen once, with approximately 14% in the top ten. With regard to this clonotype: What it binds is not known.

Sequencing was performed on PBMCs, mostly from graft donor cells, taken 180 days after TCRalphabeta/CD19-depleted stem cell transplant. The receptor was derived from a female patient aged 2-15 years who had a stem cell transplant for aplastic anemia, so the T cells may come from the graft donor. The chain links TRBV12-3 or TRBV12-4 to TRBJ1-4; 7 bases fit TRBD1. The DNA for the CDR3 is TGTGCCAGCCACCGGGGCTGGACAGGTGAAAAACTGTTTTTT. Translation: CASHRGWTGEKLFF.